The entry below describes one T cell receptor beta chain. It has no known antigen specificity. The record has no base qualities; no much larger clone is one base away. The record originates from a study of T cells in Graves' hyperthyroidism and ophthalmopathy (dated by TCRdb to 2018 to 2020). Broadly, across the study: Peripheral blood was sampled at the time of initial diagnosis, prior to any treatment. In addition, the study compared T-cell repertoires in thyroid tissue and in blood from roughly 6 Graves' hyperthyroidism patients. The paper reports TCR Vbeta CDR3 sequencing of some 140 peripheral blood samples: around 41 ophthalmopathy, approximately 74 hyperthyroidism and 17 progressor patients. After sampling, hyperthyroidism patients received methimazole starting at 30 mg daily, and ophthalmopathy patients received high-dose intravenous methylprednisolone. The 75 to 100 discovery patients were randomly divided into training and test sets at a 7:3 ratio. Prospective prediction of ophthalmopathy was tested in an independent validation cohort consisting of about 20 hyperthyroidism patients and 15 or so patients who later progressed to ophthalmopathy. A discovery cohort of about a hundred patients, approximately 45 with Graves' ophthalmopathy and approximately 57 with stable Graves' hyperthyroidism, was used to find distinguishing TCR V-J signatures.

Stable Graves' hyperthyroidism was defined as no progression to ophthalmopathy during 18 months of follow-up. Hyperthyroidism patients were newly diagnosed, with disease duration under 2 months, and aged 18 to 65 years. Exclusion was applied to patients with uncontrolled infections, other autoimmune diseases, pregnancy or lactation. Clinical symptoms, serum thyroxine and TRAb, thyroid ultrasound, and orbital computed tomography formed the basis for the diagnoses. PBMCs were isolated from about 9 ml of fresh peripheral blood by Ficoll-Paque density gradient centrifugation. Trizol reagent was used to extract total RNA, and RNA quality was then checked on an Agilent 2100 Bioanalyzer. General conclusions and limits of the study: Sample size was not statistically predetermined, and blinding of investigators to group allocation was not performed. Most expanded thyroid clonotypes (frequency above 0.001) were also detected in blood, a finding suggesting that blood repertoires may reflect thyroid immune responses. In validation, the model predicted progression to ophthalmopathy a median of 6.5 months before onset, with about 70% sensitivity and roughly 79% specificity. Ophthalmopathy was separated from stable hyperthyroidism by a 13 V-J signature model, with roughly 88% sensitivity and around 81% specificity obtained in cross-validation and 80%/75% obtained in testing.

The TCR beta CDR3 regions were amplified from RNA transcripts. The TCR CDR3 was subjected to a first round of RT-PCR using the HTBI primer set and the Qiagen OneStep RT-PCR kit. The libraries were constructed in a second round of multiplex PCR and then size-selected and purified. Libraries were sequenced paired-end with 100 bp reads on an Illumina HiSeq2000. The authors' analysis ran thus. SOAPnuke was used to process the raw data, throwing out any read that contained adapters or uncalled bases, had a mean Phred below 15, or lacked an exact constant-primer or identifier match. High-quality paired reads were merged using COPE v1.2.5, and each unique nucleotide sequence was defined as a clonotype. MiTCR v1.1 was used to align the clonotypes against IMGT TRBV, TRBD and TRBJ reference segments. Only V-J combinations with frequency above 0.0001, covering about 99% of repertoires, were analysed. A TCS score was defined as the ratio between F50 (clonal expansion) and ExV (chaos), using BLOSUM62-based TCRdist between CDR3 peptides within each V-J. Welch's t-statistics and random forest reduced 500 to 550 V-J features to about 12, which were used in a naive Bayes classifier (R e1071). The Morisita-Horn index was used to measure how similar the thyroid and blood repertoires were. TCRdb reran the public reads through fastp at Q25 and MiXCR, keeping productive beta chains. Every distinct CDR3 protein forms one entry, paired with its most common genes and DNA. Here the V and J calls rest on TCRdb's processing, not on the authors' analysis. The sample data list 700,000 to 950,000 distinct CDR3 sequences, and approximately 36% of these were observed just once. The leading ten clones occupy less than 40% of the sample.

Sequencing was done on a sample of blood. The receptor was isolated from a woman aged 40 to 49 with Graves' hyperthyroidism.

CDR3 region: CSVQDRGREKLFF. The nucleotide sequence reads as follows: TGCAGCGTCCAAGACAGGGGGCGTGAAAAACTGTTTTTT. The sequence joins TRBV29-1 to TRBJ1-4; TRBD1 agrees with 10 junctional bases. According to the germline V gene, CDR1 reads SQVTM and CDR2 reads ANQGSEA. The junction shows trimming of 6 bases on V and 7 bases on J, and the gene matches do not reach 5 bases of it. The CDR3, from cysteine to phenylalanine, totals 13 residues. Only the CDR3 part of the read is kept: 39 bases, read in frame from the first base.